This entry is about one TCR beta chain. A second PCR, run for about 6 to 11 cycles, used a sample-barcoded 5' primer plus a J-beta primer mix. Unique molecular identifiers of 12 random nucleotides labeled each cDNA. TCRdb reprocessed the 5' RACE reads via MiXCR and lists one record per CDR3 protein. The sample lists 800,000 or so distinct CDR3 sequences, 62% occurring once. This sample was taken from a study of blood T cells in healthy people across ages. The CDR3 is made up of 14 amino acids. The V gene's germline CDR1 is SGDLS and CDR2 YYNGEE. The V and J ends lost 6 bases and 4 bases respectively, with 16 bases between them.

The sequenced sample consisted of blood. This TCR was sampled from a man younger than 45 in good health. The V and J genes are TRBV9 and TRBJ1-2; maybe TRBD1 (6 bases). The DNA of the CDR3 is TGTGCCAGCAACCGGGACACCTCTGGCTATGGCTACACCTTC. It specifies CASNRDTSGYGYTF.